Listed here are 9 T cell receptor beta chains from one sample, sequenced in a study of CD8+CD57+ T cells in acquired aplastic anemia. According to the study, genomic DNA was the template for TCR beta VDJ and CDR3 profiling. TCRdb fed the reads into MiXCR, producing one record per CDR3 protein. The repertoire has around 51,000 distinct CDR3 sequences, about 78% of them found once; the top ten carry about a third. Material: sorted CD4+, CD8+, or CD8+CD57+ T cells (not recorded which) from PBMCs. The receptors shown here come from a human donor in good health, serving as a control.

The chain is built from TRBV7-9 and TRBJ1-2; tentatively, D is TRBD1 (6 bases). The CDR3 is 13 amino acids. The germline gives CDR1 SEHNR, CDR2 FQNEAQ (reference sequence). V was pared by 5 bases and J by 2 bases, with 9 bases between. CDR3: CASSKGQNYGYTF. The CDR3 nucleotides are TGTGCCAGCAGCAAAGGACAGAACTATGGCTACACCTTC.

V and J are TRBV20-1 and TRBJ1-1; 8 bases agree with TRBD1. Per germline, CDR1 DFQATT and CDR2 SNEGSKA (reference sequence). The ends lost 5 bases at V and 0 bases at J; junction bases unmatched: 2. CDR3 length equals 13 residues. CDR3 coding DNA: TGCAGTGCTGGACAGGGAATGAACACTGAAGCTTTCTTT. Its translation: CSAGQGMNTEAFF.

This clonotype was detected many times. This sequence joins TRBV28 and TRBJ2-3, with 10 bases matching TRBD2. Germline values: CDR1 MDHEN, CDR2 SYDVKM. The CDR3 contains 14 residues. V lost 8 bases to trimming and J lost 4 bases; unmatched junction nucleotides: 6. The CDR3 here is CASAGLAVPDTQYF. In DNA form, the CDR3 reads TGTGCCAGCGCCGGACTAGCGGTCCCAGATACGCAGTATTTT.

The chain carries TRBV29-1 and TRBJ1-1, with unresolved D. Trimming pared 6 bases from V and 0 bases from J, leaving 11 bases between. This CDR3 has 13 amino acids. Germline V gives CDR1 SQVTM, CDR2 ANQGSEA. CDR3 amino acids: CSVQTRMNTEAFF. Written as DNA, the CDR3 is TGCAGCGTGCAGACACGCATGAACACTGAAGCTTTCTTT.

This clonotype was observed at least ten times. V usage is TRBV7-2 and J usage is TRBJ2-1, with D perhaps assigned TRBD1 or TRBD2 (7 bases each). The CDR3 sequence is 17 residues long. From germline, CDR1 is SGHTA and CDR2 FQGNSA. V lost 0 bases to trimming and J lost 1 base, with 13 bases between them. CDR3 region: CASSLAGGDSSYNEQFF. CDR3 nucleotide sequence: TGTGCCAGCAGCTTAGCTGGGGGGGACAGTTCCTACAATGAGCAGTTCTTC.

Sample share makes this clonotype medium-sized. The chain employs TRBV20-1 and TRBJ2-7; the match to TRBD1 covers 7 bases. The V gene end was trimmed by 2 bases and the J gene end by 5 bases; junction bases not matched to a gene: 9. The germline V gene has CDR1 DFQATT and CDR2 SNEGSKA (reference sequence). This CDR3 has 14 residues. In DNA, the CDR3 is TGCAGTGCTAGAAACCCAGGGGGTGTCCACGAGCAGTACTTC. Translation gives CSARNPGGVHEQYF.

As for this clonotype: This could be a read error, since a much larger clone is one nucleotide away. The chain uses TRBV10-3 and TRBJ1-1, with a possible D match to TRBD1 (5 bases). Germline V gives CDR1 ENHRY, CDR2 SYGVKD. The ends were cut back, 6 bases at V and 0 bases at J, with 20 bases in the middle. CDR3 length: 17 residues. CDR3 amino acids: CAISQVYQGDMNTEAFF. Written as DNA, the CDR3 is TGTGCCATCAGCCAAGTATATCAGGGAGATATGAACACTGAAGCTTTCTTT.

The chain recombines TRBV2 with TRBJ2-1; no firm D call. CDR1 is SNHLY and CDR2 is FYNNEI in the germline V gene. This CDR3 contains 11 residues. Trimming pared 4 bases from V and 3 bases from J, leaving 1 base between. Here the CDR3 DNA reads TGTGCCAGCAGTGTCTACAATGAGCAGTTCTTC. Translated, it gives CASSVYNEQFF.

This chain joins TRBV2 and TRBJ1-4, with a weak D call TRBD1 (6 bases). The V end was cut by 7 bases, the J end by 4 bases, with 16 bases between. The CDR3 is 15 amino acids. CDR1 and CDR2 from the germline V gene are SNHLY and FYNNEI. The CDR3 sequence is CASNIGGQGNEKLFF. The CDR3 bases are TGTGCCAGCAATATCGGGGGGCAGGGTAATGAAAAACTGTTTTTT.